Listed here are 2 T cell receptor beta chains from one sample, sequenced in a study of CD8+ T cells in alopecia areata. In each case, RNA was isolated and then reverse transcribed into cDNA as the sequencing template. Assay used: immunoSEQ multiplex PCR; TCRdb lists only in-frame clones, some missing. The sample includes 100,000 to 150,000 clones, 60% to 65% seen only once; the top ten take roughly 5%. As to treatment: oral pan-JAK inhibitor, 5-10 mg twice daily. The sample here was CD4+ T cells sorted from blood, taken at week 4, from a patient treated with tofacitinib. These receptors all come from a human donor with alopecia areata.

V gene TRBV2 combines with J gene TRBJ1-6; the D gene is possibly TRBD1 (5 bases). This CDR3 has 14 amino acids. Germline-derived CDR1 and CDR2 are SNHLY and FYNNEI. V lost 4 bases, J lost 8 bases, and 12 bases lay in between. This chain's CDR3 is CASSVLDTDSPLHF. CDR3 DNA sequence: TGTGCCAGCAGTGTTTTGGACACTGATTCACCCCTCCACTTT.

This chain connects TRBV6-1 to TRBJ2-5; 10 bases line up with TRBD1. The V segment lost 2 bases and the J segment 6 bases; nucleotides outside the gene matches: 6. Germline V CDR1 and CDR2: MNHNS, SASEGT. CDR3 length: 15 amino acids. CDR3 protein: CASSEMGDRGQTQYF. In DNA form, the CDR3 reads TGTGCCAGCAGTGAAATGGGGGACAGGGGACAGACCCAGTACTTC.